This is a list of T cell receptor beta chains from one sample in a study of metastatic and nonmetastatic thyroid tumors. Using MiXCR, TCRdb re-called clones from the PCR reads. Altogether roughly 13,000 clones are present, approximately 25% being singletons, with the ten largest covering approximately 11%. The sample comprised tumor tissue. These TCRs come from a female donor with papillary thyroid cancer or a benign thyroid nodule (not recorded which). Some clones in this sample may be carry-over from other donors' samples. CDR3s leave out the opening cysteine and the closing phenylalanine or tryptophan.

v_gene: TRBV9
CDR3aa: ASSVGKGATNEKLF

v_gene: TRBV27
CDR3aa: ASRGTGVGINTEAF

v_gene: TRBV27
CDR3aa: ASSEASGGIGQAF

v_gene: TRBV10-1
CDR3aa: ASSQGLAGEAGELF

v_gene: TRBV28
CDR3aa: ASRKTGGANEKLF

v_gene: TRBV2
CDR3aa: ASSEARDRVETGELF

v_gene: TRBV7-4
CDR3aa: ASSLVYQGYEQY

v_gene: TRBV27
CDR3aa: ASSWKGSPLH

v_gene: TRBV10-2
CDR3aa: ASSESLGMTEAF

v_gene: TRBV6-1
CDR3aa: ASSWEQERISGNTIY

v_gene: TRBV20-1
CDR3aa: SDSEPNYGYT

v_gene: TRBV20-1
CDR3aa: SAENRSEPPYEQY

v_gene: TRBV7-3
CDR3aa: ASSFGQGLGYT

v_gene: TRBV6-1
CDR3aa: ASTPGSGVPYEQY

v_gene: TRBV7-2
CDR3aa: ASSNRVGYT

v_gene: TRBV18
CDR3aa: ASSPRLAGVSGANVLT